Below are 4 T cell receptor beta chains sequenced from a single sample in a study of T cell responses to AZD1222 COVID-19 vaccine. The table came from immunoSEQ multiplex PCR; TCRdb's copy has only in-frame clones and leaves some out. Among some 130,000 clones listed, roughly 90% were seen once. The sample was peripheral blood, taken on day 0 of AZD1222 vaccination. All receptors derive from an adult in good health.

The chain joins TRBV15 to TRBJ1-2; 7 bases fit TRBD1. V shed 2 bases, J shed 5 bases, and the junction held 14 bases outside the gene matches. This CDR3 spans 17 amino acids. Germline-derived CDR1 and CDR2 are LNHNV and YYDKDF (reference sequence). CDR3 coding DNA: TGTGCCACCAGCAGACGACAGGGAACAAGCTCGGGATATGGCTACACCTTC. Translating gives CATSRRQGTSSGYGYTF.

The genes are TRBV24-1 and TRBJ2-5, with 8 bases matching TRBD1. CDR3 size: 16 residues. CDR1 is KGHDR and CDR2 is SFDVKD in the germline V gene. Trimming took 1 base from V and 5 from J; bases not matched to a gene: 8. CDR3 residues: CATSDLVRGRGETQYF. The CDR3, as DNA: TGTGCCACCAGTGATTTAGTCAGGGGGCGCGGGGAGACCCAGTACTTC.

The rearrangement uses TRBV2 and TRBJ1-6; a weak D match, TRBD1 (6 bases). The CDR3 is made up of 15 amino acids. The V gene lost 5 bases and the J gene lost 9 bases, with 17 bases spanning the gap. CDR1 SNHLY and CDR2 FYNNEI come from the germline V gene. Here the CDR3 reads CASSLRAGDSSPLHF. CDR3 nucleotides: TGTGCCAGCAGTCTCCGGGCAGGGGATTCTTCACCCCTCCACTTT.

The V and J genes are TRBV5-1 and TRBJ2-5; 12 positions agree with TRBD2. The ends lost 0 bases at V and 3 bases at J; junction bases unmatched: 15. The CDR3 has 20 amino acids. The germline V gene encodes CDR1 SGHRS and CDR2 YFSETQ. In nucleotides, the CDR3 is TGCGCCAGCAGCTTGGCGTCTTGGGCTAGCGGGAGGGAAGGAAAAGAGACCCAGTACTTC. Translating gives CASSLASWASGREGKETQYF.